A selection of T cell receptor beta chains follows, all from one sample in a study of blood T cell repertoires in COVID-19. Sequencing used immunoSEQ multiplex PCR; TCRdb keeps in-frame clones, though not all of them. Seen here are 200,000 to 250,000 clones, roughly four fifths observed once, and the top ten hold roughly 5.1%. The specimen was peripheral blood. These receptor sequences come from a woman aged 65 to 85 with COVID-19, enrolled during active disease. The CDR3 runs from the conserved cysteine through the conserved F or W. The D gene is left open where the match is weak. Size tells how often a clone was seen (once, few, many) or the class of an expanded clone, and some rows leave it out.

d_gene	abundance	v_gene	j_gene	CDR3aa	CDR3nt
-	once	TRBV7-9	TRBJ1-5	CASTTRNQPQHF	TGTGCCAGCACCACTCGCAATCAGCCCCAGCATTTT
TRBD1	once	TRBV27	TRBJ2-4	CASSPGTVSENIQYF	TGTGCCAGCAGTCCAGGGACAGTAAGTGAAAACATTCAGTACTTC
-	-	TRBV28	TRBJ1-2	CASSPPLGSTGYTF	TGTGCCAGCAGTCCACCCCTAGGGAGCACTGGCTACACCTTC
-	-	TRBV24-1	TRBJ2-3	CATSASGAAADTQYF	TGTGCCACCAGTGCCTCGGGAGCCGCGGCAGATACGCAGTATTTT
-	-	TRBV6-1	TRBJ2-2	CASSEALGGINTGELFF	TGTGCCAGCAGTGAAGCGTTAGGAGGGATCAACACCGGGGAGCTGTTTTTT
TRBD2	-	TRBV5-5	TRBJ2-7	CASSLDGLAGGDEQYF	TGTGCCAGCAGCTTGGATGGACTAGCGGGAGGAGACGAGCAGTACTTC
-	-	TRBV11-3	TRBJ2-3	CASSFRGRRTDTQYF	TGTGCCAGCAGCTTCAGGGGTAGGAGAACAGATACGCAGTATTTT
TRBD1	few	TRBV10-1	TRBJ2-7	CASSVGTVIDEQYF	TGCGCCAGCAGTGTTGGGACAGTGATCGACGAGCAGTACTTC
-	-	TRBV28	TRBJ1-6	CASSLVQESPLHF	TGTGCCAGCAGTTTGGTTCAGGAATCACCCCTCCACTTT
TRBD1	few	TRBV28	TRBJ1-5	CASSSTGMNQPQHF	TGTGCCAGCAGTTCGACAGGGATGAATCAGCCCCAGCATTTT
-	-	TRBV7-8	TRBJ1-1	CASSLVTALGNEAFF	TGTGCCAGCAGCTTAGTAACTGCGTTGGGCAACGAAGCTTTCTTT
TRBD1	-	TRBV6-2/TRBV6-3	TRBJ2-7	CASSYTGQEIYEQYF	TGTGCCAGCAGTTACACCGGACAGGAGATCTACGAGCAGTACTTC